Below are 18 T cell receptor beta chains sequenced from a single sample in a study of spatial heterogeneity in lung cancer. Time point of the sample: blood at routine non-recurrence follow-up after resection. Tumor, nontumor lung or frozen PBMC supplied whole RNA, sequenced without sorting. TCRdb called the 5' RACE reads again in MiXCR, with one record for every CDR3 protein. The data show about 30,000 distinct CDR3 sequences, with less than 6% seen just once and under 25% held by the top ten. The material sequenced was PBMCs, taken at follow-up. The origin of the receptors is a male donor with early-stage non-small cell lung cancer.

This clonotype was found many times. V is TRBV3-1 and J is TRBJ2-7, with D perhaps TRBD1 (5 bases). The germline CDR1 and CDR2 sequences are LGHDT and YNNKEL (reference sequence). The CDR3 sequence is 14 residues long. The V and J ends lost 2 bases and 7 bases respectively, with 15 bases between them. The CDR3 is CASSQPRAAGEQYF. In DNA form, the CDR3 reads TGTGCCAGCAGCCAACCCCGGGCCGCAGGGGAGCAGTACTTC.

Ten or more counts support this clonotype. The CDR3 spells CASSPGVSNSPLHF. The CDR3 DNA is TGTGCCAGCAGCCCGGGGGTTAGCAATTCACCCCTCCACTTT. The chain links TRBV14 to TRBJ1-6; maybe TRBD1 (5 bases). Trimming took 4 bases from V and 7 from J, leaving 11 bases between them. CDR1 is SGHDN, CDR2 FVKESK, per germline. CDR3 size: 14 residues.

This clonotype turned up a few times. At one end the junction does not follow the germline gene, possibly because of a read error. The chain has TRBV6-2 or TRBV6-3 and TRBJ2-7; weak D call: TRBD2 (6 bases). CDR3 length equals 14 residues. Germline CDR1 is MNHEY and CDR2 is SVGEGT. The CDR3 nucleotides read TGTGCTAGCAGCGAGACTAGTGAAAGTTACGAGCAGTACTTC. It yields the protein CASSETSESYEQYF.

This clonotype was counted ten times or more. This rearrangement joins TRBV6-2 or TRBV6-3 to TRBJ1-5; 7 nucleotides agree with TRBD1. This CDR3 is 17 amino acids long. The V gene end was trimmed by 6 bases and the J gene end by 3 bases; junction bases not matched to a gene: 14. The germline CDR1 and CDR2 sequences are MNHEY and SVGEGT. CDR3 DNA sequence: TGTGCCAGCAGCAACAATCTTGCGGACAGGCACAATCAGCCCCAGCATTTT. Protein product: CASSNNLADRHNQPQHF.

The sample holds one count of this clonotype. The V and J genes are TRBV7-9 and TRBJ2-5, with 10 positions matching TRBD1. Trimming took 4 bases from V and 5 from J; bases not matched to a gene: 4. The CDR3 extends over 14 amino acids. CDR1 is SEHNR, CDR2 FQNEAQ, per germline (reference sequence). The chain's CDR3 is CASSSGQGDETQYF. CDR3 bases: TGTGCCAGCAGCTCCGGACAGGGGGATGAGACCCAGTACTTC.

This clonotype is large (0.1 to 1%) in the sample. The rearrangement uses TRBV11-2 and TRBJ2-1, with D possibly being TRBD2 (5 bases). V dropped 1 base and J dropped 10 bases, with 20 bases sitting between them. The CDR3 is 16 residues long. The germline V gene has CDR1 SGHAT and CDR2 FQNNGV. The CDR3 protein is CASSLGYASPLGEQFF. CDR3 nucleotide sequence: TGTGCCAGCAGCTTAGGTTATGCTAGCCCTCTTGGGGAGCAGTTCTTC.

V usage is TRBV27 and J usage is TRBJ2-3; 10 nucleotides agree with TRBD1. V lost 5 bases to trimming and J lost 2 bases; unmatched junction nucleotides: 4. The germline V gene encodes CDR1 MNHEY and CDR2 SMNVEV (reference sequence). The CDR3 loop spans 15 amino acids. The CDR3 DNA is TGTGCCAGCAGTCTGACAGGGGGCCCCACAGATACGCAGTATTTT. Translation: CASSLTGGPTDTQYF.

There are many counts of this clonotype. The chain is built from TRBV3-1 and TRBJ1-5; no reliable D call. The CDR3 sequence is 14 residues long. The germline V gene has CDR1 LGHDT and CDR2 YNNKEL (reference sequence). V lost 1 base to trimming and J lost 0 bases, with 4 bases between them. CDR3 protein: CASSQASSNQPQHF. The DNA of the CDR3 is TGTGCCAGCAGCCAAGCTAGTAGCAATCAGCCCCAGCATTTT. Combining the CDR3 with reference TRBV3-1 and TRBJ1-5 gives the whole variable domain DTAVSQTPKYLVTQMGNDKSIKCEQNLGHDTMYWYKQDSKKFLKIMFSYNNKELIINETVPNRFSPKSPDKAHLNLHINSLELGDSAVYFCASSQASSNQPQHFGDGTRLSIL.

V and J are TRBV6-2 or TRBV6-3 and TRBJ2-1, with TRBD2 matching over 13 bases. Trimming removed 2 bases from V and 4 bases from J; junction bases left unmatched: 8. The CDR3 runs to 18 residues. In germline, CDR1 is MNHEY, CDR2 SVGEGT. The CDR3 DNA reads as TGTGCCAGCAGTTACCCCACTAGCGGGAGGGCCTTGTACAATGAGCAGTTCTTC. Translation gives CASSYPTSGRALYNEQFF.

In this sample, this clonotype turned up many times. The chain uses TRBV5-1 and TRBJ1-3; D unresolved. Germline CDR1 and CDR2: SGHRS and YFSETQ. Trimming took 6 bases from V and 0 from J, leaving 10 bases between them. The CDR3 is 14 residues long. The CDR3 nucleotides are TGCGCCAGCAAAGCGGGAACCTCTGGAAACACCATATATTTT. Translated: CASKAGTSGNTIYF.

This clonotype was recorded at least ten times. The chain couples TRBV3-1 to TRBJ2-3; tentative D call: TRBD2 (6 bases). The CDR3 loop spans 14 amino acids. Germline V CDR1 and CDR2: LGHDT, YNNKEL (reference sequence). The V and J ends lost 1 base and 4 bases respectively, with 9 bases between them. The DNA of the CDR3 is TGTGCCAGCAGCCAAGTGGAGGGATCAGATACGCAGTATTTT. Residues: CASSQVEGSDTQYF.

The V and J genes are TRBV7-3 and TRBJ1-1; possibly TRBD1 for D (6 bases). The CDR3 runs 14 residues. Trimming took off 5 bases at V and 1 base at J, with 11 bases between the two ends. The germline V gene encodes CDR1 SGHTA and CDR2 FQGTGA. The CDR3 sequence: CASSVQGTNTEAFF. The DNA of the CDR3 is TGTGCCAGCAGCGTCCAGGGGACGAACACTGAAGCTTTCTTT.

This clonotype was counted at least ten times. The chain uses TRBV9 and TRBJ1-6, with D unclear. This CDR3 region has 13 residues. Germline CDR1 is SGDLS and CDR2 is YYNGEE. V lost 0 bases and J lost 6, with 4 bases in between. The CDR3 bases are TGTGCCAGCAGCGTAGAGGGTAATTCACCCCTCCACTTT. Translating gives CASSVEGNSPLHF.

In this sample, this clonotype turned up a few times. The rearrangement uses TRBV20-1 and TRBJ1-1, with unresolved D. Germline V gene sequence: CDR1 DFQATT, CDR2 SNEGSKA (reference sequence). The CDR3 sequence is 13 residues long. The V and J ends lost 3 bases and 0 bases respectively, with 8 bases between them. The CDR3 loop is CSASNSLNTEAFF. In nucleotides, the CDR3 is TGCAGTGCTAGTAACAGTCTGAACACTGAAGCTTTCTTT.

This clonotype was detected only once. This sequence joins TRBV5-1 and TRBJ2-7; no firm D call. Trimming stripped 0 bases from V and 4 bases from J, with 8 bases between. Germline V lookup: CDR1 SGHRS, CDR2 YFSETQ. The CDR3 extends over 13 amino acids. CDR3 in amino acids: CASSLATPYEQYF. CDR3 nucleotide sequence: TGCGCCAGCAGCTTGGCCACTCCGTACGAGCAGTACTTC.

This chain joins TRBV24-1 and TRBJ1-1, with a weak D call TRBD1 (5 bases). Deletions cut 1 base from V and 5 bases from J, with 13 bases between. The germline V gene encodes CDR1 KGHDR and CDR2 SFDVKD. This CDR3 contains 15 residues. The chain's CDR3 is CATSDLEGAETEAFF. CDR3 bases: TGTGCCACCAGTGATTTAGAAGGGGCCGAGACTGAAGCTTTCTTT.

This clonotype occurred many times. V usage is TRBV11-2 and J usage is TRBJ1-2; D perhaps matches TRBD1 (6 bases). Between the trimmed V and J ends, which lost 1 base and 4 bases, there was a span of 10 bases. CDR3 length equals 14 residues. The germline gives CDR1 SGHAT, CDR2 FQNNGV. This CDR3 is CASSLAGQSYGYTF. CDR3 nucleotide sequence: TGTGCCAGCAGCTTAGCCGGACAGAGCTATGGCTACACCTTC. Full variable domain (outside the CDR3, taken from reference TRBV11-2 and TRBJ1-2): EAGVAQSPRYKIIEKRQSVAFWCNPISGHATLYWYQQILGQGPKLLIQFQNNGVVDDSQLPKDRFSAERLKGVDSTLKIQPAKLEDSAVYLCASSLAGQSYGYTFGSGTRLTVV.

This clonotype appeared many times. This rearrangement joins TRBV4-3 to TRBJ1-1; tentatively, D is TRBD1 (5 bases). The V gene lost 0 bases and the J gene lost 3 bases, with 11 bases spanning the gap. There are 15 residues in the CDR3. Germline CDR1 and CDR2: LGHNA and YSLEER. Written as DNA, the CDR3 is TGCGCCAGCAGCCAAGAGTCCAGGGCGGACACTGAAGCTTTCTTT. It codes for CASSQESRADTEAFF.